This section outlines one TCR beta chain sequence together with its context. Its antigen is currently unknown. These data belong to a study of T-cell reconstitution after alpha-beta-depleted transplantation in children. Study-wide findings and caveats: T-cell counts and diversity were attributed mostly to newly produced T cells one year after transplant.

The V gene lost 3 bases and the J gene lost 5 bases, with 8 bases spanning the gap. The CDR3 extends over 13 amino acids. Preparing the TCRbeta library involved the use of unique molecular identifiers. TCRdb analysed the PCR reads with MiXCR anew, one entry per CDR3 protein. The table shows about 980,000 distinct CDR3 sequences, with roughly 29% occurring only once. The specimen comprised PBMCs, mostly from graft donor cells, sampled 360 days after TCRalphabeta/CD19-depleted stem cell transplant. This rearrangement joins TRBV12-3 or TRBV12-4 to TRBJ1-5; D gene unclear. The receptor was derived from a boy under two years old who had a stem cell transplant for SCID, so the T cells may come from the graft donor. The DNA for the CDR3 is TGTGCCAGCAGTTTCGGCCCGCATCAGCCCCAGCATTTT. It translates to CASSFGPHQPQHF.